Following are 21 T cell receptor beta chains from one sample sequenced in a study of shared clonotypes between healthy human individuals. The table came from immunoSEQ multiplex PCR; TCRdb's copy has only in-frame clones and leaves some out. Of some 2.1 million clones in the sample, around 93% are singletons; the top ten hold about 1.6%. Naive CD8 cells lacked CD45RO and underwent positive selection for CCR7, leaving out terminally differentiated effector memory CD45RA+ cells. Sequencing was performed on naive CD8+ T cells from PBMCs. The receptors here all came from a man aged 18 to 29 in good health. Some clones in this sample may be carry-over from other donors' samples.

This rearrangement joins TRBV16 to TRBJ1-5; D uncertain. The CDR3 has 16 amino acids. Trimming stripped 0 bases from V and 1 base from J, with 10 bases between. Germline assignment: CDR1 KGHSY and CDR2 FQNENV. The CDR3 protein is CASSQSGGSSNQPQHF. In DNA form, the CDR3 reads TGTGCCAGCAGCCAATCGGGCGGGTCCAGCAATCAGCCCCAGCATTTT.

CDR3 nucleotide sequence: TGTGCCAGCAGCCAAGAAAATGCCGGGACTACTAAAAACATTCAGTACTTC. Protein product: CASSQENAGTTKNIQYF. V usage is TRBV4-2 and J usage is TRBJ2-4; 7 bases agree with TRBD2. The CDR3 extends over 17 amino acids. Per the germline V gene, CDR1 is LGHNA and CDR2 is YNFKEQ. With 0 bases clipped from V and 4 bases from J, the junction kept 9 bases outside the gene matches.

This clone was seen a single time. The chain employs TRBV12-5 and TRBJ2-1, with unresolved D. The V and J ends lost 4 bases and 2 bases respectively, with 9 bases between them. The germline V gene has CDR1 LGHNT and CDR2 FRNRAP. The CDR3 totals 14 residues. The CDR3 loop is CASGSTTPYNEQFF. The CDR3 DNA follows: TGTGCTAGTGGTTCTACTACCCCCTACAATGAGCAGTTCTTC.

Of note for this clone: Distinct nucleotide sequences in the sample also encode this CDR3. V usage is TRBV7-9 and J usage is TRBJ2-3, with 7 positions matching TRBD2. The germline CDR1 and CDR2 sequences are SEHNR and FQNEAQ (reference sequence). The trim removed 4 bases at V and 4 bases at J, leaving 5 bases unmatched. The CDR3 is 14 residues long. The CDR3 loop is CASSSAGVADTQYF. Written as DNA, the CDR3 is TGTGCCAGCAGCTCGGCGGGAGTCGCAGATACGCAGTATTTT.

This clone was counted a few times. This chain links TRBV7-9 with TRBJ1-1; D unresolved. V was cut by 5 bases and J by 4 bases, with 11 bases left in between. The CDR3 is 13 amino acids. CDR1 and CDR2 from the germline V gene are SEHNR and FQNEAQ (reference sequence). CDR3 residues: CASSPNGRTEAFF. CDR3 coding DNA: TGTGCCAGCAGCCCAAATGGGCGCACTGAAGCTTTCTTT.

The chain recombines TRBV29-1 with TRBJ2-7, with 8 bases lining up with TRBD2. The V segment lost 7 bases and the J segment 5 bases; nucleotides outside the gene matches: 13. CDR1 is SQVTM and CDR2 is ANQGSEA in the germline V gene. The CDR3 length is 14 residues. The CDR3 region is CSAIHPGGVHEQYF. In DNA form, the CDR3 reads TGCAGCGCTATTCACCCCGGGGGGGTCCACGAGCAGTACTTC.

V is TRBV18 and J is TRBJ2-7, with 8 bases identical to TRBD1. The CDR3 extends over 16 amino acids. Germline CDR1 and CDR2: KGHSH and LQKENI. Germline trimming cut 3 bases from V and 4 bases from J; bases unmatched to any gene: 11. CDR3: CASSPIDRGIPYEQYF. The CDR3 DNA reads TGTGCCAGCTCACCCATCGACAGGGGAATTCCTTACGAGCAGTACTTC.

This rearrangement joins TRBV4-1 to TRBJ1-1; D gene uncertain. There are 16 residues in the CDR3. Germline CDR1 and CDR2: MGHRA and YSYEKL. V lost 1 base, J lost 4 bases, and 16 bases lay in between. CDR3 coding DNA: TGCGCCAGCAGCCAAGGATCAGTGGGAGGTGCCACTGAAGCTTTCTTT. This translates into CASSQGSVGGATEAFF.

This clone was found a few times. CDR3 DNA: TGCGCCAGCGGGACTAGCGGGAGATCTGGGGAGCTGTTTTTT. This gives the protein CASGTSGRSGELFF. V and J are TRBV10-1 and TRBJ2-2; 14 bases line up with TRBD2. CDR1 and CDR2 (germline): WNHNN, SYGVQD (reference sequence). J lost 8 bases, V lost 8 bases, and 4 bases had no gene match. The CDR3 runs to 14 residues.

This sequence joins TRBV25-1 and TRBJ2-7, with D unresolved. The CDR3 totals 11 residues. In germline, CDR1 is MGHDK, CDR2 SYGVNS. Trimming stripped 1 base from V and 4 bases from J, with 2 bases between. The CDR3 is CASSEWYEQYF. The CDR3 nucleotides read TGTGCCAGCAGTGAATGGTACGAGCAGTACTTC.

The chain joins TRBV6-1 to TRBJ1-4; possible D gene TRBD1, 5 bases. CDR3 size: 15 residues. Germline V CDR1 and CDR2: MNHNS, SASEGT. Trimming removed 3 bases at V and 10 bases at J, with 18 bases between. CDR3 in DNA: TGTGCCAGCAGTGACCTGACAGCCAGCACTGGAAAACTGTTTTTT. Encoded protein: CASSDLTASTGKLFF.

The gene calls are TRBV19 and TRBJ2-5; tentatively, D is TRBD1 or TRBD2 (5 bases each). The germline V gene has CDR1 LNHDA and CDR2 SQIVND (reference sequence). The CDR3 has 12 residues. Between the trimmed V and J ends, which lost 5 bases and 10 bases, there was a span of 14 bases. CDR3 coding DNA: TGTGCCAGTAGTCACGACTGGGACGTCCAGTACTTC. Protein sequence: CASSHDWDVQYF.

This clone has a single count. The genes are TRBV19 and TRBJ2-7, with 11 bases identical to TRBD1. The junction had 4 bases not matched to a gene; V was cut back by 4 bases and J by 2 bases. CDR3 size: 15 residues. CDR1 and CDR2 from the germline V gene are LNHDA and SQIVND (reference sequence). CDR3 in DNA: TGTGCCAGTAGTACCCGGGACAGGGGGGCCTACGAGCAGTACTTC. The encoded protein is CASSTRDRGAYEQYF.

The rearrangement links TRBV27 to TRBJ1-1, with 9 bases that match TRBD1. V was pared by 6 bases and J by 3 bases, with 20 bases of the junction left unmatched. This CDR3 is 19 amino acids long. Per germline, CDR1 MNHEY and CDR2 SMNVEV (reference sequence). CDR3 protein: CASRPNLYLGQGYYTEAFF. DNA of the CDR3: TGTGCCAGCAGGCCAAATTTATATCTCGGACAGGGGTATTACACTGAAGCTTTCTTT.

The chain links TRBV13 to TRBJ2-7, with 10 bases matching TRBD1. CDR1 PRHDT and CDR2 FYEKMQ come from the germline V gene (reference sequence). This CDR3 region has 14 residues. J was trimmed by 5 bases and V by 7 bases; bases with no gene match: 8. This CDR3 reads CASTPEDRGNEQYF. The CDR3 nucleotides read TGTGCCAGCACCCCAGAGGACAGGGGGAACGAGCAGTACTTC.

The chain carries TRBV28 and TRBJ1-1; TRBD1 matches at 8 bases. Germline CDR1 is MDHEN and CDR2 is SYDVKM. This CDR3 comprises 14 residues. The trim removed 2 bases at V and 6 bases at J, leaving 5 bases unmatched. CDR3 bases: TGTGCCAGCAGTTTAGACAGGGGTCCACCTGAAGCTTTCTTT. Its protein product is CASSLDRGPPEAFF.

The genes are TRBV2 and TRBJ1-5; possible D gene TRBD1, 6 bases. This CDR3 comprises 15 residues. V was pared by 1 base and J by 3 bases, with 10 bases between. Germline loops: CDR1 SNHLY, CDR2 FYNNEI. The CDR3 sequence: CASSEGTANNQPQHF. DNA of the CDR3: TGTGCCAGCAGTGAAGGGACAGCAAACAATCAGCCCCAGCATTTT.

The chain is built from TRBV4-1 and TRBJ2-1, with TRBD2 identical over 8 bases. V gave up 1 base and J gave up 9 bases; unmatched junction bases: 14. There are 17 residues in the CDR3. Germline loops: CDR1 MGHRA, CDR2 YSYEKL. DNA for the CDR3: TGCGCCAGCAGCCAAGCGGTTCTAAGCGGGAGTCTCGGTGAGCAGTTCTTC. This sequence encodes CASSQAVLSGSLGEQFF.

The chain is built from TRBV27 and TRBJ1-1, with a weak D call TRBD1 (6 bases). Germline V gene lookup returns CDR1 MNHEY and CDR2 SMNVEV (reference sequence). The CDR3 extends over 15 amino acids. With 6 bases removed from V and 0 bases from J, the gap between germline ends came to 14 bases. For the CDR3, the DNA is TGTGCCAGCAGCCTCAAACAGGGTATGAACACTGAAGCTTTCTTT. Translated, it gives CASSLKQGMNTEAFF.

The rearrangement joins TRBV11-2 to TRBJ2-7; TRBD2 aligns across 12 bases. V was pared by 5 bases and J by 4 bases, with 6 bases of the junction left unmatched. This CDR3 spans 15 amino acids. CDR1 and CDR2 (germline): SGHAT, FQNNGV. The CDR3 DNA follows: TGTGCCAGCAGCCGGACTAGCGGGAATACTTACGAGCAGTACTTC. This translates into CASSRTSGNTYEQYF.

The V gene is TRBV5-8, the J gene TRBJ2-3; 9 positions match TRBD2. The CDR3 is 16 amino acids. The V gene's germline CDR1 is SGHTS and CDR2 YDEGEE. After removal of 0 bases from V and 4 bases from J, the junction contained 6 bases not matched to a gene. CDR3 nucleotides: TGTGCCAGCAGCTTGGAGAGTAGCGGGAGTTCAGATACGCAGTATTTT. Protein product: CASSLESSGSSDTQYF. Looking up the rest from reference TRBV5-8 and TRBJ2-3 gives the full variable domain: EAGVTQSPTHLIKTRGQQATLRCSPISGHTSVYWYQQALGLGLQFLLWYDEGEERNRGNFPPRFSGRQFPNYSSELNVNALELEDSALYLCASSLESSGSSDTQYFGPGTRLTVL.